This is a list of T cell receptor beta chains from one sample in a study of blood T cell repertoires in COVID-19. Using immunoSEQ multiplex PCR, the repertoire was profiled, and TCRdb retains in-frame clones only, with some absent. The top ten hold 2.5% to 3% of the sample, which has about 47,000 clones, roughly 83% seen once. Sequencing input: peripheral blood. These receptors were collected from a middle-aged man with acute or convalescent COVID-19. Both conserved end residues are part of each CDR3. The D gene is left open where the match is weak. Clone size is not always given. Where it is, it says once, few, many or a class for expanded clones.

cdr3_nt cdr3_aa v_call clone_size d_call j_call
TGTGCCAGTTCGGACAGCCAGGGGTCCGCCGAGCAGTACTTC CASSDSQGSAEQYF TRBV19 few . TRBJ2-7
TGTGCCAGCAGTTTTTCCATGGAGGGGACTAGCGTTAAACTAGGGGCCTACGAGCAGTACTTC CASSFSMEGTSVKLGAYEQYF TRBV28 . TRBD2 TRBJ2-7
TGCAGCGTAAGGACAGAACTCTACGAGCAGTACTTC CSVRTELYEQYF TRBV29-1 . . TRBJ2-7
TGTGCCACCAGTGGGGAGGTAGATACGCAGTATTTT CATSGEVDTQYF TRBV24-1 . . TRBJ2-3
TGTGCCAGCAGCCTCCCAGACAGGAACACTGAAGCTTTCTTT CASSLPDRNTEAFF TRBV3-1/TRBV3-2 . . TRBJ1-1
TGTGCCAGCAGCGGTCGGTACACCGGGGAGCTGTTTTTT CASSGRYTGELFF TRBV9 . . TRBJ2-2
TGTGCCAGCAGTTTGGGCGGGGTGGGGGGAGAGACCCAGTACTTC CASSLGGVGGETQYF TRBV6-2/TRBV6-3 . . TRBJ2-5
TGTGCCAGCTCACCACCGTCTAGCGGGGGGTACGAGCAGTACTTC CASSPPSSGGYEQYF TRBV18 . TRBD2 TRBJ2-7
TGTGCCAGCAGCCGGGGACATGCTGGAAACACCATATATTTT CASSRGHAGNTIYF TRBV3-1/TRBV3-2 . . TRBJ1-3
TGTGCCAGCAGTTACCGACAGAGCTCCTACAATGAGCAGTTCTTC CASSYRQSSYNEQFF TRBV6-5 . . TRBJ2-1
TGTGCCAGCAGTCGACAGACTAGCACAGATACGCAGTATTTT CASSRQTSTDTQYF TRBV27 . . TRBJ2-3
TGTGCCAGTAGCGGAACAGGGGGCGGCTATGGCTACACCTTC CASSGTGGGYGYTF TRBV19 . TRBD1 TRBJ1-2
TGCAGCGTGAGGACAGGGGGAGGGGATACGCAGTATTTT CSVRTGGGDTQYF TRBV29-1 . TRBD1 TRBJ2-3
TGTGCCAGCAGCTTCTACTACAACGGGAATGAGCAGTTCTTC CASSFYYNGNEQFF TRBV7-9 . . TRBJ2-1
TGTGCCAGCAGCCGTATGGGTGACACCTACGAGCAGTACTTC CASSRMGDTYEQYF TRBV6-5 . . TRBJ2-7
TGTGCCATCAGTGCACAGGGTTCGAGGGATGAGCAGTTCTTC CAISAQGSRDEQFF TRBV10-3 . . TRBJ2-1
TGTGCCAGCAGTTCACCCGGGACAGGGGAATACGAGCAGTACTTC CASSSPGTGEYEQYF TRBV28 . TRBD1 TRBJ2-7
TGTGCCAGCAGCAAGACAGGGCCCTACTATGGCTACACCTTC CASSKTGPYYGYTF TRBV11-2 . TRBD1 TRBJ1-2
TGTGCCACCAGTGGTGCAGGGGTTGCTGGAAACACCATATATTTT CATSGAGVAGNTIYF TRBV24-1 . . TRBJ1-3
TGTGCCAGCAGCCTCGGGACTAGCGGTTTATTGGAGCAGTTCTTC CASSLGTSGLLEQFF TRBV3-1/TRBV3-2 . TRBD2 TRBJ2-1
TGTGCCAGTAGTAAGCGGGAGGGTTACGAGCAGTACTTC CASSKREGYEQYF TRBV19 . TRBD2 TRBJ2-7
TGTGCCAGCAGCCAAGGACATCAGTACTTC CASSQGHQYF TRBV14 . . TRBJ2-4
TGTGCCAGCAGCTCACCTAGCGACTCCTACGAGCAGTACTTC CASSSPSDSYEQYF TRBV7-9 . . TRBJ2-7
TGTGCCAGCAGCCGAGGACAGCCGGGCTCCTATAATTCACCCCTCCACTTT CASSRGQPGSYNSPLHF TRBV6-6 . . TRBJ1-6
TGTGCCTGGAGCGTAACAGGGCTAGAGGGAAACACCATATATTTT CAWSVTGLEGNTIYF TRBV30 . . TRBJ1-3
TGTGCCAGCAGTTTTGGAGGGATCTCTCGAAGCGAGCAGTACTTC CASSFGGISRSEQYF TRBV27 . . TRBJ2-7
TGTGCCAGCAGTATCGCCGGGACAGGGTTGGCTAACTATGGCTACACCTTC CASSIAGTGLANYGYTF TRBV2 . TRBD1 TRBJ1-2
TGCGCCAGCAGCTTGGTTTACAGGGGGCAGGGGACCCAGTACTTC CASSLVYRGQGTQYF TRBV5-1 . TRBD1 TRBJ2-5
TGTGCCAGCAGCGTAGATTATGGCAATCGGCCCCAGCATTTT CASSVDYGNRPQHF TRBV9 once . TRBJ1-5
TGTGCCAGTAACCCACAGGGACTAGCGGGGGGGCTGGACACCGGGGAGCTGTTTTTT CASNPQGLAGGLDTGELFF TRBV19 . TRBD2 TRBJ2-2
TGCGCCAGCAGCCGTTCACTTGACACTCTTAATTCACCCCTCCACTTT CASSRSLDTLNSPLHF TRBV4-1 once . TRBJ1-6
TGTGCCAGCAGCTCGACCGTGACGGGTACCACAGATACGCAGTATTTT CASSSTVTGTTDTQYF TRBV28 . . TRBJ2-3
TGTGCCAGCTCACCACTCACAGGGGAGACTGAAGCTTTCTTT CASSPLTGETEAFF TRBV18 . TRBD1 TRBJ1-1
TGTGCCAGCAGCCCGGGACAGGTTGAGGGGAGCAATCAGCCCCAGCATTTT CASSPGQVEGSNQPQHF TRBV4-2 . TRBD1 TRBJ1-5
TGTGCCAGTAGTGTCAGGTCCGAGTCTGGGGCCAACGTCCTGACTTTC CASSVRSESGANVLTF TRBV19 . . TRBJ2-6
TGCGCCAGCAGCCACGGACAGGGGAGAGATGAAGCTTTCTTT CASSHGQGRDEAFF TRBV4-1 . TRBD1 TRBJ1-1
TGTGCCAGCAGTGACGGAGGGGACCCGGGCAATCAGCCCCAGCATTTT CASSDGGDPGNQPQHF TRBV25-1 . . TRBJ1-5
TGTGCCAGCAGCAGCCTGACAGGGTCTGGCTACGAGCAGTACTTC CASSSLTGSGYEQYF TRBV5-5 . TRBD1 TRBJ2-7
TGTGCCAGCAGCTCAACGGGCGCGGGGGGCGCGGATACGCAGTATTTT CASSSTGAGGADTQYF TRBV9 . TRBD2 TRBJ2-3
TGCGCCAGCAGCCAATCGGACAGGAGCCAAGAGACCCAGTACTTC CASSQSDRSQETQYF TRBV4-1 . TRBD1 TRBJ2-5
TGTGCCAGCAGCTTAGAGACTAGCGCGGATACGCAGTATTTT CASSLETSADTQYF TRBV11-2 . TRBD2 TRBJ2-3
TGCGCCAGCGAACAGGGTATCGGATCTGGCGAGCAGTACTTC CASEQGIGSGEQYF TRBV4-1 few . TRBJ2-7
TGCACCAGCAGCCCGACCCGGGGAAGAATGGGTTCACCCCTCCACTTT CTSSPTRGRMGSPLHF TRBV1 . . TRBJ1-6
TGTGCCAGCAGTATCCCAGGGCCTCGCGATGAGCAGTTCTTC CASSIPGPRDEQFF TRBV28 . . TRBJ2-1
TGTGCCACCAGTGATGGGGGCAGGGGGCGCTGGGACACCGGGGAGCTGTTTTTT CATSDGGRGRWDTGELFF TRBV24-1 . TRBD1 TRBJ2-2
TGTGCCAGCACCCAGGGGCTCGAAGCTTTCTTT CASTQGLEAFF TRBV27 . . TRBJ1-1
TGCGCCAGCAGCCGGGGCTCCTACAATGAGCAGTTCTTC CASSRGSYNEQFF TRBV10-2 . . TRBJ2-1
TGTGCCAGCAGCCAAGATCGCGGGACCAACAATGGCTACACCTTC CASSQDRGTNNGYTF TRBV4-2 . . TRBJ1-2
TGTGCCAGCAGTCCCCAGGGAGGGATTAATGAAAAACTGTTTTTT CASSPQGGINEKLFF TRBV6-5 . . TRBJ1-4
TGCGCCAGCAGCTTGGACAGGAACTATGTTGGCTACACCTTC CASSLDRNYVGYTF TRBV5-1 . . TRBJ1-2
TGTGCCAGCAGTTTAGGCTCAGGGTTGTTAGGCCCAGATACGCAGTATTTT CASSLGSGLLGPDTQYF TRBV27 . . TRBJ2-3
TGTGCCAGCAGCTTAGCAGCGGACCAAGAGACCCAGTACTTC CASSLAADQETQYF TRBV7-9 few . TRBJ2-5
TGCGCCAGCAGCCAAGGAACAGTAGGTGCTTTCTTT CASSQGTVGAFF TRBV4-1 few . TRBJ1-1